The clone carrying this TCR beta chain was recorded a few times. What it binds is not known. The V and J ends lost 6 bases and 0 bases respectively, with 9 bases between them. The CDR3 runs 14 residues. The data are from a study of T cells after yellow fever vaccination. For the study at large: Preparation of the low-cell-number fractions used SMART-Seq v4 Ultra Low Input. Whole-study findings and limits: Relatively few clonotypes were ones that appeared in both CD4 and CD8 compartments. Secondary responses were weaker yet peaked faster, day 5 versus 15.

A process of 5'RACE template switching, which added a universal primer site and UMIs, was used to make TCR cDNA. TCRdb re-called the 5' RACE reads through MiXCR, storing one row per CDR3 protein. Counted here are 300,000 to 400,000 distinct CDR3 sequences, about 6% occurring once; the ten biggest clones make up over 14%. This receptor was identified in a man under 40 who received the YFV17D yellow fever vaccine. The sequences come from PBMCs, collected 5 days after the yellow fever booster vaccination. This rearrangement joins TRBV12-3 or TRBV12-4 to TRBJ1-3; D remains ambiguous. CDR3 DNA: TGTGCCAGCAGGGGCGGGGACTCTGGAAACACCATATATTTT. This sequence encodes CASRGGDSGNTIYF.